The TCR beta chain described here comes from a study of blood T cell repertoires in COVID-19. Looking at the study overall: Samples of COVID-19 (acute and convalescent) were obtained from the United States, Italy and Spain. In each case, the material was cDNA or gDNA derived from T cells, B-cell-depleted T cells, or PBMCs.

Living in 20 to 30 US areas, the participants were between roughly 18 and 90 years of age. Per the original data handling: The assay estimated nucleated cells by amplifying reference gene primers. TCRdb's table, derived via immunoSEQ multiplex PCR, lists solely in-frame clones and lacks some. V, J and clone size were drawn from that table, and D and trimming were deduced from the DNA. The sample shows around 50,000 clones, around four fifths of them seen only once. V was clipped by 4 bases and J by 5 bases; unmatched bases: 5. CDR3 length equals 13 residues. Germline V lookup: CDR1 SGHRS, CDR2 YFSETQ.

The chain recombines TRBV5-1 with TRBJ2-5; the match to TRBD1 covers 7 bases. The TCR sequence derives from a woman aged 45-59 years with acute COVID-19. Material for sequencing was PBMCs or T cells enriched from blood (not recorded which). The CDR3 DNA follows: TGCGCCAGCAGCCCCACAGGGGCGGAGACCCAGTACTTC. Its translation is CASSPTGAETQYF.